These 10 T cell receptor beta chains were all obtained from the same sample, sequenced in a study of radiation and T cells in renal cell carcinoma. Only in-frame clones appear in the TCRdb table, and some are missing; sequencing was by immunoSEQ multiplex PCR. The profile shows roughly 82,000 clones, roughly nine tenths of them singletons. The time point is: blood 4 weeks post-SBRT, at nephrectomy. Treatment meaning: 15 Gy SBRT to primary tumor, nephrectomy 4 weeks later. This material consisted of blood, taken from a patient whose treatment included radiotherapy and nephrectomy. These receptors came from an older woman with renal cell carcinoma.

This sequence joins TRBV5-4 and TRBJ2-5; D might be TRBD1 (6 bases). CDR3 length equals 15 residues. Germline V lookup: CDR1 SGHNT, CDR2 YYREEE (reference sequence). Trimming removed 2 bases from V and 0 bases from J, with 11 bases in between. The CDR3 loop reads CASSLGGTYQETQYF. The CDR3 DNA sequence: TGTGCCAGCAGCTTAGGGGGAACTTACCAAGAGACCCAGTACTTC.

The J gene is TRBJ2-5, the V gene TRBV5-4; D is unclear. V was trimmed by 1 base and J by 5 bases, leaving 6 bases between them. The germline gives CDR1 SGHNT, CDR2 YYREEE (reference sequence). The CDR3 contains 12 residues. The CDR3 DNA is TGTGCCAGCAGCTTGCCCATGGAGACCCAGTACTTC. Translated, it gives CASSLPMETQYF.

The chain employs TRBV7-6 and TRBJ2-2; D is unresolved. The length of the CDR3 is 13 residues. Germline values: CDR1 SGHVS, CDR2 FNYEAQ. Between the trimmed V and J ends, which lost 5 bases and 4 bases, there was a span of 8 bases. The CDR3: CASSPKSTGELFF. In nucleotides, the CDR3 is TGTGCCAGCAGCCCGAAGAGCACCGGGGAGCTGTTTTTT.

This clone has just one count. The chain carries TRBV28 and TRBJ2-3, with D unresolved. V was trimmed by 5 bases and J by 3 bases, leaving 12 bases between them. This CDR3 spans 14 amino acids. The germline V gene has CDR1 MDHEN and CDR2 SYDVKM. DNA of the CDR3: TGTGCCAGCAGTGACCCTCCCGCAACAGATACGCAGTATTTT. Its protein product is CASSDPPATDTQYF.

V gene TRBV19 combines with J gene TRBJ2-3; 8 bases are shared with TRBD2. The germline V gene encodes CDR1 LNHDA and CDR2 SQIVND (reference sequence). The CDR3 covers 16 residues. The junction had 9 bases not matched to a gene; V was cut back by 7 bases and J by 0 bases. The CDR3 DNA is TGTGCCAGTACTCGATTTGCGGGGGGCAGCACAGATACGCAGTATTTT. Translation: CASTRFAGGSTDTQYF.

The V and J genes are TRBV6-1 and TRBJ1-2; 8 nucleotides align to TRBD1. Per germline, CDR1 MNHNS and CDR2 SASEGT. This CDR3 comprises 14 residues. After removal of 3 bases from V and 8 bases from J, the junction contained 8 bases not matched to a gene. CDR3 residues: CASSDRDRIGGYTF. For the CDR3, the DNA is TGTGCCAGCAGTGATCGGGACAGGATCGGCGGCTACACCTTC.

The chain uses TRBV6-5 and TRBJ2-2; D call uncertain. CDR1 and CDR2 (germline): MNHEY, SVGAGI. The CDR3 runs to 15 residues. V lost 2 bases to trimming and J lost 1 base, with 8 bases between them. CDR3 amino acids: CASSYGLRNTGELFF. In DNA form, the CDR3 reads TGTGCCAGCAGTTACGGGCTCAGGAACACCGGGGAGCTGTTTTTT.

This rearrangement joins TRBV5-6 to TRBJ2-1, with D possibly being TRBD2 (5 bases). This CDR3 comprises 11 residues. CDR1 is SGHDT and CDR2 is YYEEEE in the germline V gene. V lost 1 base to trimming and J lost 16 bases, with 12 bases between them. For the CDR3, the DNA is TGTGCCAGCAGCTTGCGGGCGGGTCAATTCTTC. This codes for CASSLRAGQFF. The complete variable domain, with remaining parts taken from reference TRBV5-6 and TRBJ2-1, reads DAGVTQSPTHLIKTRGQQVTLRCSPKSGHDTVSWYQQALGQGPQFIFQYYEEEERQRGNFPDRFSGHQFPNYSSELNVNALLLGDSALYLCASSLRAGQFFGPGTRLTVL.

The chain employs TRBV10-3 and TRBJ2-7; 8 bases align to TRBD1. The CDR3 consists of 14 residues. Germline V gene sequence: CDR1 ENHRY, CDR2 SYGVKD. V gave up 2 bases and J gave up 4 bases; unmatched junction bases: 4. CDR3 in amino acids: CAISEAGGGYEQYF. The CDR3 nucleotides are TGTGCCATCAGTGAGGCAGGGGGCGGATACGAGCAGTACTTC.

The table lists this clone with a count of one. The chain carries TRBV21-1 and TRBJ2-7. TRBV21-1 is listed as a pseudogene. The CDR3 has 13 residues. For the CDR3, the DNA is TGTGCCAGCACTACTCCTGGATCCTACGAGCAGTACTTC. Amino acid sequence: CASTTPGSYEQYF.